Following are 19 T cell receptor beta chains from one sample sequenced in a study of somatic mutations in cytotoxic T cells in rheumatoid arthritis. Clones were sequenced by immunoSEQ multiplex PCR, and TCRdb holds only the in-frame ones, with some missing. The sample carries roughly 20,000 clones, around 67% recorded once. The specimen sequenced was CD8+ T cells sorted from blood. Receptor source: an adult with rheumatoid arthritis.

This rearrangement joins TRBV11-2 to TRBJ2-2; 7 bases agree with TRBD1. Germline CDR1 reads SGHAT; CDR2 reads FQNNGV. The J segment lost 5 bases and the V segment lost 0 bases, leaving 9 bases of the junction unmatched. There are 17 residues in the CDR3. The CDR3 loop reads CASSLDPQGVVTGELFF. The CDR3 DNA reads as TGTGCCAGCAGCTTAGATCCTCAGGGGGTAGTGACCGGGGAGCTGTTTTTT.

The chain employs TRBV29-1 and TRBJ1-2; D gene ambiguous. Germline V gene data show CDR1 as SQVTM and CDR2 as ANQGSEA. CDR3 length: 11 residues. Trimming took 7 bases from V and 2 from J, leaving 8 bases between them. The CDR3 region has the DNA TGCAGCGCTGAGATAAACTATGGCTACACCTTC. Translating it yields CSAEINYGYTF.

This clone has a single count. The CDR3 loop is CASRFRGQGNTEAFF. The DNA of the CDR3 is TGTGCCAGCAGATTCAGAGGACAGGGGAACACTGAAGCTTTCTTT. This chain uses TRBV11-2 with TRBJ1-1; TRBD1 matches at 8 bases. CDR3 length: 15 amino acids. V shed 6 bases, J shed 1 base, and the junction held 7 bases outside the gene matches. Germline CDR1 and CDR2: SGHAT and FQNNGV.

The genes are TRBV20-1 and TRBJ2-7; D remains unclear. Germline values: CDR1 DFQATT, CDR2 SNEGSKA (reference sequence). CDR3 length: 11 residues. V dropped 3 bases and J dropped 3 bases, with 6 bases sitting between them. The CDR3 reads CSASWGYEQYF. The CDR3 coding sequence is TGCAGTGCTAGTTGGGGCTACGAGCAGTACTTC.

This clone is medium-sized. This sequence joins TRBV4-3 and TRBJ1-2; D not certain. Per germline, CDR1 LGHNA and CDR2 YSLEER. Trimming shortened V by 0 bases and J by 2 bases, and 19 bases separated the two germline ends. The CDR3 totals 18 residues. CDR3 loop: CASSQDLFSDTLNYGYTF. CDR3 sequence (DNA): TGCGCCAGCAGCCAAGATCTGTTTTCCGACACCTTGAACTATGGCTACACCTTC.

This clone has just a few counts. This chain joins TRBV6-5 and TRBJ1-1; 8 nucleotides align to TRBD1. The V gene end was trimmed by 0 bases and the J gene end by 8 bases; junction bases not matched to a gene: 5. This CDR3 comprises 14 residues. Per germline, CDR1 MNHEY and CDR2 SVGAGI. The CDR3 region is CASSYSTGAGEAFF. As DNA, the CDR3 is TGTGCCAGCAGTTACTCGACAGGGGCGGGAGAAGCTTTCTTT.

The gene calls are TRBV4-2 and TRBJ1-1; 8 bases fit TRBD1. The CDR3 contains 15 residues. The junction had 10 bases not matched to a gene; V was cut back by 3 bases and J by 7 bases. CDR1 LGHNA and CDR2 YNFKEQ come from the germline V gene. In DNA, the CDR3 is TGTGCCAGCAGCCACGAAAGGACAGGGACAATTGAAGCTTTCTTT. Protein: CASSHERTGTIEAFF.

The CDR3 region has the DNA TGTGCCAGCAGTTTGGGGGGCGGGAACAATCAGCCCCAGCATTTT. Protein product: CASSLGGGNNQPQHF. The genes are TRBV28 and TRBJ1-5; maybe TRBD1 (6 bases). Germline CDR1 MDHEN, CDR2 SYDVKM. V lost 3 bases, J lost 3 bases, and 12 bases lay in between. This CDR3 is 15 amino acids long.

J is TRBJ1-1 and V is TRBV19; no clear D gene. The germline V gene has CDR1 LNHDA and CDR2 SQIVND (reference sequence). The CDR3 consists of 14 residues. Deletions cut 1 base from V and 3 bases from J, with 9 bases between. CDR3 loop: CASSIVYGYTEAFF. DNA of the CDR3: TGTGCCAGTAGTATAGTTTACGGATACACTGAAGCTTTCTTT.

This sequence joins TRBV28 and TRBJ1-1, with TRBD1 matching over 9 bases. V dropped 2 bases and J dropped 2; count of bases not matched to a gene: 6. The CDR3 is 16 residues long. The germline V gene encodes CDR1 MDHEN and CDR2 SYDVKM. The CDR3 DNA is TGTGCCAGCAGTTTACACCCGGGACAGGGAAACACTGAAGCTTTCTTT. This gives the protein CASSLHPGQGNTEAFF.

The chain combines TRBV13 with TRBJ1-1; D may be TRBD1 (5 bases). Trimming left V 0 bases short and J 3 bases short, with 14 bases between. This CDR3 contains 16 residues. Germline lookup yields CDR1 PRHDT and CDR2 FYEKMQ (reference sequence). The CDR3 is CASSLGRPIRDTEAFF. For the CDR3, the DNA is TGTGCCAGCAGCTTAGGGAGACCCATCAGGGACACTGAAGCTTTCTTT.

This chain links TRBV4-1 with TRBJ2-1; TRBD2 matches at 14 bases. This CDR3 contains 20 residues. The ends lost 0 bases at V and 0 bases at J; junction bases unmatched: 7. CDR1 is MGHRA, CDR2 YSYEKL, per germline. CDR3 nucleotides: TGCGCCAGCAGCCAAGATTGGAGACTAGCGGGGGGGCCCTCCTACAATGAGCAGTTCTTC. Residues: CASSQDWRLAGGPSYNEQFF.

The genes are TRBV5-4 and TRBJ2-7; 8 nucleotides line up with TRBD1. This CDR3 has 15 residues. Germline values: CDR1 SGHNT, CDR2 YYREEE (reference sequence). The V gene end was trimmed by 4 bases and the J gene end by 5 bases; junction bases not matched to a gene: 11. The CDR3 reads CASSTQTGAYHEQYF. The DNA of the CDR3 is TGTGCCAGCAGCACCCAGACAGGGGCCTATCACGAGCAGTACTTC.

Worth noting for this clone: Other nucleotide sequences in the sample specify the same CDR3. The CDR3 region has the DNA TGCGCCAGCAGCCAAGAGGGACAGGGATGGACTGAAGCTTTCTTT. This sequence encodes CASSQEGQGWTEAFF. The gene calls are TRBV4-3 and TRBJ1-1, with 9 bases aligning to TRBD1. Germline CDR1 LGHNA, CDR2 YSLEER. The CDR3 spans 15 residues. Trimming cost V 0 bases and J 5 bases; bases outside gene matches: 4.

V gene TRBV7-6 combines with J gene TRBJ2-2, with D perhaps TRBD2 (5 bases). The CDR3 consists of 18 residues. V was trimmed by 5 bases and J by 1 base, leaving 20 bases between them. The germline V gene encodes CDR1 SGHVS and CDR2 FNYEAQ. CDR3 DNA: TGTGCCAGCAGCCCAGTGGGTGACCCCGAGGGGAACACCGGGGAGCTGTTTTTT. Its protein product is CASSPVGDPEGNTGELFF.

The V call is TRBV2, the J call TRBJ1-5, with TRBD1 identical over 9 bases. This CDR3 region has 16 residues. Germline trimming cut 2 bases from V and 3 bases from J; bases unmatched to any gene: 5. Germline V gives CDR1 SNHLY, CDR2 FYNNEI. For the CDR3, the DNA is TGTGCCAGCAGTGAAATCGGACAGGGGAACAATCAGCCCCAGCATTTT. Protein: CASSEIGQGNNQPQHF.

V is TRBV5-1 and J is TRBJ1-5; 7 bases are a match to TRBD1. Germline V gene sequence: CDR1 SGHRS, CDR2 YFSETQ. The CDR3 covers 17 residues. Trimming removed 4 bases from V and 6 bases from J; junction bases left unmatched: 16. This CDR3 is CASSPGPDRVFGQPQHF. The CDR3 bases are TGCGCCAGCAGCCCAGGACCTGACAGGGTGTTCGGTCAGCCCCAGCATTTT.

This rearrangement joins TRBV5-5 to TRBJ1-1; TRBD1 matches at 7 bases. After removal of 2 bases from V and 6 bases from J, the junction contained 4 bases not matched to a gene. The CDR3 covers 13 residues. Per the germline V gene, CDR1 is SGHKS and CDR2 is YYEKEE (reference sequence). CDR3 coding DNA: TGTGCCAGCAGCTTAGGGCAGGGGGCTGAAGCTTTCTTT. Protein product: CASSLGQGAEAFF.

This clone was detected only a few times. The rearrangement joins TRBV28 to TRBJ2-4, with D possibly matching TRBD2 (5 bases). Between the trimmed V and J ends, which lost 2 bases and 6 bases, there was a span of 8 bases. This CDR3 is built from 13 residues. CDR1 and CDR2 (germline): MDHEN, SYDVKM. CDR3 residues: CASSLIEGNIQYF. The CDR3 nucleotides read TGTGCCAGCAGTTTAATCGAGGGAAACATTCAGTACTTC.